The 13 T cell receptor beta chains listed next were all sequenced from one sample in a study of blood T cell repertoires in COVID-19. Assay: immunoSEQ multiplex PCR; the TCRdb copy retains only in-frame clones and omits some. The sample contains roughly 160,000 clones, roughly 84% of which appear only once. Sequences were obtained from peripheral blood. The receptors stem from a middle-aged man with acute or convalescent COVID-19.

The V call is TRBV5-1, the J call TRBJ2-1, with TRBD2 identical over 8 bases. The CDR3 length is 15 residues. Trimming at V came to 1 base and at J to 6 bases, leaving 6 bases not matched to a gene. CDR1 and CDR2 from the germline V gene are SGHRS and YFSETQ. As DNA, the CDR3 is TGCGCCAGCAGCTTGACCGGGACTAGGGGCAATGAGCAGTTCTTC. Amino acids: CASSLTGTRGNEQFF. Supplemented by reference TRBV5-1 and TRBJ2-1, the full variable domain reads KAGVTQTPRYLIKTRGQQVTLSCSPISGHRSVSWYQQTPGQGLQFLFEYFSETQRNKGNFPGRFSGRQFSNSRSEMNVSTLELGDSALYLCASSLTGTRGNEQFFGPGTRLTVL.

This rearrangement joins TRBV19 to TRBJ2-7; TRBD2 agrees at 9 bases. The CDR3 totals 17 residues. Germline CDR1 is LNHDA and CDR2 is SQIVND (reference sequence). V shed 1 base, J shed 0 bases, and the junction held 7 bases outside the gene matches. The DNA for the CDR3 is TGTGCCAGTAGTATAGTGGCTAGCGGGGATAGCTCCTACGAGCAGTACTTC. It translates to CASSIVASGDSSYEQYF.

CDR3 region: CASSVATSLAYEQYF. The CDR3 region has the DNA TGTGCCAGCAGCGTAGCTACGTCTCTCGCCTACGAGCAGTACTTC. The chain couples TRBV9 to TRBJ2-7; D not resolved. Germline-derived CDR1 and CDR2 are SGDLS and YYNGEE. Trimming took 0 bases from V and 2 from J, leaving 12 bases between them. The CDR3 contains 15 residues.

The chain has TRBV28 and TRBJ1-3; 7 bases agree with TRBD1. Germline V gene lookup returns CDR1 MDHEN and CDR2 SYDVKM. The CDR3 runs 12 residues. J gave up 4 bases and V 8 bases, and 2 bases lay outside the gene matches. The CDR3, as DNA: TGTGCCAGCGGGACAGCCGGAAACACCATATATTTT. It is translated as CASGTAGNTIYF.

The chain links TRBV7-3 to TRBJ2-1; 8 bases map to TRBD1. This CDR3 has 14 residues. Trimming removed 5 bases from V and 5 bases from J; junction bases left unmatched: 5. Germline V gives CDR1 SGHTA, CDR2 FQGTGA. CDR3 residues: CASSLTGVHNEQFF. The CDR3 bases are TGTGCCAGCAGCCTGACAGGGGTCCACAATGAGCAGTTCTTC.

The rearrangement uses TRBV19 and TRBJ1-2; no clear D. The V gene's germline CDR1 is LNHDA and CDR2 SQIVND (reference sequence). The CDR3 consists of 11 residues. Trimming pared 7 bases from V and 7 bases from J, leaving 10 bases between. CDR3 loop: CASKSLSGYTF. The DNA of the CDR3 is TGTGCCAGTAAATCCCTTAGTGGCTACACCTTC.

The chain combines TRBV14 with TRBJ2-5; 8 bases line up with TRBD1. This CDR3 has 16 residues. CDR1 and CDR2 from the germline V gene are SGHDN and FVKESK. Losses at the gene ends were 3 bases for V and 4 bases for J; bases not matched to a gene: 10. This CDR3 reads CASSQATGVGRETQYF. DNA for the CDR3: TGTGCCAGCAGCCAGGCGACAGGGGTGGGACGAGAGACCCAGTACTTC.

The gene calls are TRBV27 and TRBJ2-7, with 8 positions matching TRBD1. The CDR3 has 16 residues. The V gene end was trimmed by 5 bases and the J gene end by 3 bases; junction bases not matched to a gene: 12. CDR1 and CDR2 (germline): MNHEY, SMNVEV (reference sequence). The CDR3 bases are TGTGCCAGCAGTCCCTCCCTGGACAGGGTTCGCTACGAGCAGTACTTC. This translates into CASSPSLDRVRYEQYF.

This rearrangement joins TRBV9 to TRBJ2-1, with D possibly matching TRBD1 (5 bases). Germline V CDR1 and CDR2: SGDLS, YYNGEE. V was clipped by 4 bases and J by 0 bases, with 11 bases between them. This CDR3 comprises 15 residues. The CDR3: CASSQGLSSYNEQFF. The CDR3 nucleotides are TGTGCCAGCAGCCAGGGCCTAAGCTCCTACAATGAGCAGTTCTTC.

The gene calls are TRBV7-9 and TRBJ2-1; a possible D gene is TRBD1 (6 bases). Trimming pared 6 bases from V and 0 bases from J, leaving 18 bases between. This CDR3 comprises 17 residues. CDR1 is SEHNR and CDR2 is FQNEAQ in the germline V gene (reference sequence). DNA of the CDR3: TGTGCCAGCAGGATGAAACAGGGTGCCAGCTCCTACAATGAGCAGTTCTTC. It is translated as CASRMKQGASSYNEQFF.

Written as DNA, the CDR3 is TGCAGCGTTGCTCCGACAGGGGGGTTCGGGGAGCTGTTTTTT. This sequence encodes CSVAPTGGFGELFF. The V gene is TRBV29-1, the J gene TRBJ2-2; TRBD1 matches 9 bases. The CDR3 is 14 amino acids. Trimming removed 4 bases from V and 7 bases from J; junction bases left unmatched: 7. Germline V gene lookup returns CDR1 SQVTM and CDR2 ANQGSEA.

The chain recombines TRBV7-8 with TRBJ1-1; D remains ambiguous. The length of the CDR3 is 13 residues. The germline V gene encodes CDR1 SGHVS and CDR2 FQNEAQ. V shed 5 bases and J shed 2 bases, with 9 bases lying between them. The CDR3 bases are TGTGCCAGCAGCATCGGTCGTAACACTGAAGCTTTCTTT. Translating gives CASSIGRNTEAFF.

The chain joins TRBV2 to TRBJ2-2, with D possibly TRBD2 on 5 matching bases. The CDR3 runs to 13 residues. V lost 7 bases to trimming and J lost 7 bases, with 13 bases between them. Germline loops: CDR1 SNHLY, CDR2 FYNNEI. CDR3 sequence: CASTPGFNGELFF. DNA of the CDR3: TGTGCCAGCACCCCGGGGTTTAACGGGGAGCTGTTTTTT.